This T cell receptor (beta chain) was captured by sequencing in a study of shared clonotypes between healthy human individuals. Overall study results and limits: Blood was the only sampled material, and tissue repertoires likely differ.

For this clone: Its antigen is as yet unknown.

This CDR3 spans 15 amino acids. Trimming removed 6 bases from V and 1 base from J, with 13 bases in between. Germline lookup yields CDR1 MNHNY and CDR2 SVGAGI (reference sequence). The assay was immunoSEQ multiplex PCR, and TCRdb's table has in-frame clones only and misses some. In the table there are a few hundred thousand clones, roughly four fifths of which are singletons. Sequencing was performed on PBMCs. The J gene is TRBJ2-1, the V gene TRBV6-6; D possibly corresponds to TRBD2 (6 bases). The receptor comes from a woman between 40 and 50 years old in good health. Some clones in this sample may be carry-over from other donors' samples. The CDR3 loop reads CASSPASGSYNEQFF. CDR3 DNA: TGTGCCAGCAGCCCGGCGAGCGGGTCCTACAATGAGCAGTTCTTC.